The 18 T cell receptor beta chains below come from one sample, sequenced in a study of blood T cell repertoires in COVID-19. Profiling relied on immunoSEQ multiplex PCR, and the TCRdb table lists in-frame clones only, not all of them. The sample lists more than 95,000 clones, less than 95% occurring once. The sequencing input was peripheral blood. These receptors were obtained from a man in his fifties or sixties with acute or convalescent COVID-19.

The chain recombines TRBV3-1 (or the pseudogene TRBV3-2) with TRBJ1-2; 7 nucleotides match TRBD1. V dropped 8 bases and J dropped 8; count of bases not matched to a gene: 5. This CDR3 has 11 residues. Looked up from germline, CDR1 is LGHDT and CDR2 is YNNKEL (reference sequence). This CDR3 reads CASGDRVGYTF. CDR3 sequence (DNA): TGTGCCAGCGGCGACAGGGTCGGCTACACCTTC.

The gene calls are TRBV7-9 and TRBJ2-1; 9 bases are shared with TRBD2. Germline CDR1 reads SEHNR; CDR2 reads FQNEAQ (reference sequence). Trimming cost V 5 bases and J 9 bases; bases outside gene matches: 8. The CDR3 spans 14 residues. CDR3 sequence (DNA): TGTGCCAGCAGCCGCGGGGGGGCGTTTAGTGAGCAGTTCTTC. It is translated as CASSRGGAFSEQFF.

The rearrangement links TRBV7-6 to TRBJ2-1, with 10 bases aligning to TRBD2. V shed 5 bases and J 9 bases; nucleotides not matched to a gene: 10. CDR1 and CDR2 (germline): SGHVS, FNYEAQ. The CDR3 covers 15 residues. CDR3 sequence (DNA): TGTGCCAGCAGCCGACCTGGGAGCGGGGGGGGTGAGCAGTTCTTC. Its protein product is CASSRPGSGGGEQFF.

The J gene is TRBJ1-5, the V gene TRBV18, with 10 bases lining up with TRBD1. The J segment lost 4 bases and the V segment lost 6 bases, leaving 6 bases of the junction unmatched. Germline CDR1 and CDR2: KGHSH and LQKENI. The CDR3 length is 15 residues. This CDR3 is CASSRQGAGNQPQHF. Here the CDR3 DNA reads TGTGCCAGCTCCCGACAGGGGGCAGGGAATCAGCCCCAGCATTTT.

In this sample, this clone turned up a few times. The rearrangement uses TRBV7-2 and TRBJ1-1, with 9 bases that match TRBD1. Germline V gives CDR1 SGHTA, CDR2 FQGNSA. This CDR3 has 15 amino acids. V shed 3 bases and J 3 bases; nucleotides not matched to a gene: 5. The CDR3 spells CASSFSQGAYTEAFF. In DNA form, the CDR3 reads TGTGCCAGCAGCTTCTCACAGGGGGCCTACACTGAAGCTTTCTTT.

This clone appeared a single time. The gene calls are TRBV19 and TRBJ1-2, with 9 positions matching TRBD1. This CDR3 region has 14 residues. Germline V gives CDR1 LNHDA, CDR2 SQIVND (reference sequence). Trimming cost V 3 bases and J 7 bases; bases outside gene matches: 6. CDR3 coding DNA: TGTGCCAGTAGTATTGGGACAGGGATTGGTGGCTACACCTTC. It yields the protein CASSIGTGIGGYTF.

The chain carries TRBV2 and TRBJ1-6; D possibly corresponds to TRBD1 (5 bases). V lost 7 bases and J lost 6, with 10 bases in between. The CDR3 contains 13 residues. In germline, CDR1 is SNHLY, CDR2 FYNNEI. CDR3 sequence: CASNPQGNSPLHF. DNA of the CDR3: TGTGCCAGCAACCCCCAGGGTAATTCACCCCTCCACTTT.

V and J are TRBV5-1 and TRBJ2-3; the match to TRBD1 covers 7 bases. CDR1 SGHRS and CDR2 YFSETQ come from the germline V gene. The length of the CDR3 is 16 residues. Unmatched junction bases numbered 8, after V lost 1 base and J lost 3 bases. In nucleotides, the CDR3 is TGCGCCAGCAGCTTGTTGCCGACAGGGACGACAGATACGCAGTATTTT. This sequence encodes CASSLLPTGTTDTQYF.

The V call is TRBV7-8, the J call TRBJ2-3, with 7 bases lining up with TRBD1. In germline, CDR1 is SGHVS, CDR2 FQNEAQ. The CDR3 consists of 18 residues. V shed 2 bases, J shed 3 bases, and the junction held 14 bases outside the gene matches. CDR3 DNA sequence: TGTGCCAGCAGCTTAAGGGCAGGAGAGACAGGGCCTACAGATACGCAGTATTTT. This sequence encodes CASSLRAGETGPTDTQYF.

V gene TRBV19 combines with J gene TRBJ2-3; 9 bases line up with TRBD2. The trim removed 8 bases at V and 1 base at J, leaving 1 base unmatched. CDR1 and CDR2 from the germline V gene are LNHDA and SQIVND (reference sequence). CDR3 length equals 13 residues. The CDR3 DNA reads as TGTGCCAGTTTAGCGGGGGGCACAGATACGCAGTATTTT. Its protein product is CASLAGGTDTQYF. Full variable domain (outside the CDR3, taken from reference TRBV19 and TRBJ2-3): DGGITQSPKYLFRKEGQNVTLSCEQNLNHDAMYWYRQDPGQGLRLIYYSQIVNDFQKGDIAEGYSVSREKKESFPLTVTSAQKNPTAFYLCASLAGGTDTQYFGPGTRLTVL.

J is TRBJ2-2 and V is TRBV6-5; TRBD1 might be the D (5 bases). In germline, CDR1 is MNHEY, CDR2 SVGAGI. V lost 4 bases and J lost 4, with 13 bases in between. CDR3 length: 15 residues. The CDR3 nucleotides are TGTGCCAGCAGTTCCCGACAGCGACCCACCGGGGAGCTGTTTTTT. Protein product: CASSSRQRPTGELFF.

Only a few counts were recorded for this clone. The J gene is TRBJ1-6, the V gene TRBV5-1, with a weak D call TRBD1 (6 bases). From germline, CDR1 is SGHRS and CDR2 YFSETQ. The CDR3 runs 14 residues. Trimming removed 0 bases from V and 7 bases from J, with 8 bases in between. In DNA form, the CDR3 reads TGCGCCAGCAGCTTGGGCCAGGGGAATTCACCCCTCCACTTT. Amino acids: CASSLGQGNSPLHF. Full variable domain (remainder filled in from reference TRBV5-1 and TRBJ1-6): KAGVTQTPRYLIKTRGQQVTLSCSPISGHRSVSWYQQTPGQGLQFLFEYFSETQRNKGNFPGRFSGRQFSNSRSEMNVSTLELGDSALYLCASSLGQGNSPLHFGNGTRLTVT.

The chain links TRBV5-1 to TRBJ2-7; weak D call: TRBD2 (6 bases). The CDR3 has 14 amino acids. Germline CDR1 is SGHRS and CDR2 is YFSETQ. Trimming shortened V by 1 base and J by 2 bases, and 10 bases separated the two germline ends. For the CDR3, the DNA is TGCGCCAGCAGCTTGTTGTCGGGAGCCTACGAGCAGTACGTC. It translates to CASSLLSGAYEQYV.

The V call is TRBV3-1 (or the pseudogene TRBV3-2), the J call TRBJ2-1, with 10 bases fitting TRBD2. The CDR3 is 13 residues long. CDR1 LGHDT and CDR2 YNNKEL come from the germline V gene (reference sequence). The V and J ends lost 3 bases and 15 bases, in that order; junction bases with no gene match: 8. The CDR3 nucleotides read TGTGCCAGCAGCCAGGCTTCTAGCGGGGGAAGGTTCTTC. As protein: CASSQASSGGRFF.

This rearrangement joins TRBV18 to TRBJ1-6; TRBD1 matches at 7 bases. V lost 4 bases and J lost 7; bases outside the gene matches: 7. The CDR3 is 15 residues long. Germline CDR1 KGHSH, CDR2 LQKENI. The CDR3 DNA follows: TGTGCCAGCTCACAGCAAGGACAGGCCAATTCACCCCTCCACTTT. This encodes CASSQQGQANSPLHF.

The V gene is TRBV28, the J gene TRBJ1-2; 7 nucleotides agree with TRBD1. Germline CDR1 is MDHEN and CDR2 is SYDVKM. This CDR3 contains 16 residues. J gave up 4 bases and V 3 bases, and 11 bases lay outside the gene matches. The CDR3 reads CASSFSKTGVIYGYTF. In nucleotides, the CDR3 is TGTGCCAGCAGTTTTTCCAAAACAGGGGTAATCTATGGCTACACCTTC.

The chain recombines TRBV5-6 with TRBJ1-2; D is unresolved. The CDR3 has 13 amino acids. Trimming took 5 bases from V and 1 from J, leaving 9 bases between them. The V gene's germline CDR1 is SGHDT and CDR2 YYEEEE. This CDR3 is CASSSGINYGYTF. The CDR3 DNA reads TGTGCCAGCAGTTCCGGGATTAACTATGGCTACACCTTC.

The J gene is TRBJ2-3, the V gene TRBV2, with D perhaps matching TRBD2 (6 bases). Germline loops: CDR1 SNHLY, CDR2 FYNNEI. The CDR3 covers 15 residues. V was shortened by 2 bases and J by 0 bases, with 9 bases between the two germline ends. The CDR3 is CASSEKLASTDTQYF. The CDR3 region has the DNA TGTGCCAGCAGTGAAAAACTAGCCAGCACAGATACGCAGTATTTT.